One sample yielded the 2 T cell receptor beta chains listed below, sequenced in a study of beta chain features in type 1 diabetes. Study findings and constraints: TCRB CDR3s from Type 1 diabetes patients were moderately but significantly shorter in all four CD4+ subsets.

The authors reverse transcribed all of the isolated RNA, so sequencing captured expressed TCRB transcripts. Produced via immunoSEQ multiplex PCR; TCRdb's table is partial and in-frame only. The sample carries around 130,000 clones, approximately 10% recorded once. Their specific antigens are unknown. Source material: central memory CD4+ T cells from blood. The source is a man aged 30 to 45 with type 1 diabetes.

This clone was seen a handful of times. This chain connects TRBV7-3 to TRBJ2-3; 9 nucleotides match TRBD2. With V trimmed by 5 bases and J by 5 bases, 11 bases remained unmatched. The CDR3 consists of 16 residues. In germline, CDR1 is SGHTA, CDR2 FQGTGA. CDR3 region: CASSPSSAGGIDTQYF. The CDR3 coding sequence is TGTGCCAGCAGCCCCTCCTCAGCGGGGGGTATAGATACGCAGTATTTT.

This clone showed up just a few times. The rearrangement links TRBV7-8 to TRBJ1-5, with D perhaps matching TRBD1 (6 bases). Trimming cost V 4 bases and J 5 bases, with 15 bases left between them. The CDR3 sequence is 15 residues long. Germline values: CDR1 SGHVS, CDR2 FQNEAQ. CDR3 region: CASSSQTGWDQPQHF. Written as DNA, the CDR3 is TGTGCCAGCAGCTCTCAAACAGGGTGGGATCAGCCCCAGCATTTT.